Listed here are 26 T cell receptor beta chains from one sample, sequenced in a study of PD-1 blockade in classical Hodgkin lymphoma. Brentuximab vedotin exposure varied among the patients, all of whom had relapsed after autologous stem cell transplantation. The assay was immunoSEQ multiplex PCR, and TCRdb's table has in-frame clones only and misses some. The sample lists about 100,000 clones; roughly nine tenths were seen once. The material sequenced was peripheral blood mononuclear cells (PBMCs), taken before the second cycle of nivolumab. These TCRs come from a human donor with classical Hodgkin lymphoma.

The V call is TRBV27, the J call TRBJ2-2; no clear D. Trimming removed 0 bases from V and 8 bases from J, with 7 bases in between. Germline V CDR1 and CDR2: MNHEY, SMNVEV (reference sequence). CDR3 length equals 13 residues. The CDR3 reads CASSLSGEGELFF. CDR3 sequence (DNA): TGTGCCAGCAGTTTATCCGGAGAGGGGGAGCTGTTTTTT.

The chain links TRBV2 to TRBJ1-5; D is possibly TRBD1 (5 bases). The V gene's germline CDR1 is SNHLY and CDR2 FYNNEI. The CDR3 consists of 15 residues. Trimming took 3 bases from V and 3 from J, leaving 12 bases between them. This chain's CDR3 is CASSDWVTDNQPQHF. CDR3 sequence (DNA): TGTGCCAGCAGTGATTGGGTGACAGACAATCAGCCCCAGCATTTT.

The V call is TRBV5-4, the J call TRBJ1-3; TRBD1 agrees at 7 bases. The CDR3 is made up of 14 amino acids. Per germline, CDR1 SGHNT and CDR2 YYREEE (reference sequence). With 2 bases clipped from V and 3 bases from J, the junction kept 2 bases outside the gene matches. CDR3 nucleotides: TGTGCCAGCAGCTTAAGACAGGGTGGAAACACCATATATTTT. Protein: CASSLRQGGNTIYF.

As to this clone: Its ends do not fully match the called genes, so a read error is possible. The chain is built from TRBV4-2 and TRBJ2-2; 15 positions agree with TRBD2. The CDR3 length is 19 residues. CDR1 and CDR2 from the germline V gene are LGHNA and YNFKEQ. The DNA for the CDR3 is TGTGCCAGCACTCCGGGACTAGCGGGAGGTTTAACGAACACCGAGGAGCTGTTTTTT. Translating it yields CASTPGLAGGLTNTEELFF.

J is TRBJ2-7 and V is TRBV28; D unresolved. Germline lookup yields CDR1 MDHEN and CDR2 SYDVKM. The length of the CDR3 is 15 residues. Trimming removed 7 bases at V and 0 bases at J, with 16 bases between. CDR3 amino acids: CASTPSPPGSYEQYF. In DNA form, the CDR3 reads TGTGCCAGCACTCCTTCCCCCCCAGGCTCCTACGAGCAGTACTTC.

The chain couples TRBV4-1 to TRBJ2-7, with TRBD1 matching over 8 bases. The CDR3 runs to 17 residues. Germline loops: CDR1 MGHRA, CDR2 YSYEKL. J lost 5 bases, V lost 4 bases, and 16 bases had no gene match. CDR3 in amino acids: CASSPIQGVPPWHEQYF. CDR3 DNA sequence: TGCGCCAGCAGCCCGATACAGGGGGTCCCTCCATGGCACGAGCAGTACTTC.

The V and J genes are TRBV5-1 and TRBJ2-5; 9 bases match TRBD2. The CDR3 length is 15 residues. Germline-derived CDR1 and CDR2 are SGHRS and YFSETQ. V lost 0 bases, J lost 5 bases, and 5 bases stayed unmatched. CDR3 amino acids: CASSLAAGGGETQYF. The CDR3 DNA reads as TGCGCCAGCAGCTTGGCAGCGGGAGGTGGGGAGACCCAGTACTTC.

V is TRBV6-6 and J is TRBJ1-5; TRBD1 is a possible D gene (6 bases). The V end lost 1 base, the J end lost 7 bases, and 11 bases lay between the germline ends. Germline CDR1 MNHNY, CDR2 SVGAGI (reference sequence). This CDR3 has 14 residues. The CDR3, as DNA: TGTGCCAGCAGTTACTTAGGCCAGGGGCAGCCCCAGCATTTT. Translation gives CASSYLGQGQPQHF.

The chain employs TRBV7-9 and TRBJ1-4; 8 bases map to TRBD1. The CDR3 covers 13 residues. J gave up 8 bases and V 5 bases, and 4 bases lay outside the gene matches. In germline, CDR1 is SEHNR, CDR2 FQNEAQ (reference sequence). The CDR3 DNA follows: TGTGCCAGCAGCGGACAGGGAGGCGAAAAACTGTTTTTT. This sequence encodes CASSGQGGEKLFF.

The chain links TRBV6-5 to TRBJ2-1; a possible D gene is TRBD2 (6 bases). CDR3 length: 15 residues. Trimming pared 2 bases from V and 2 bases from J, leaving 10 bases between. Germline CDR1 is MNHEY and CDR2 is SVGAGI. CDR3 sequence reads: CASSYDGGTYNEQFF. The DNA of the CDR3 is TGTGCCAGCAGTTACGACGGGGGAACCTACAATGAGCAGTTCTTC.

The J gene is TRBJ1-4, the V gene TRBV4-2; 9 bases are shared with TRBD1. Germline V gene lookup returns CDR1 LGHNA and CDR2 YNFKEQ. The CDR3 has 14 amino acids. V shed 6 bases, J shed 8 bases, and the junction held 7 bases outside the gene matches. The CDR3 here is CASRPTGGAEKLFF. In nucleotides, the CDR3 is TGTGCCAGCAGACCGACAGGGGGGGCGGAAAAACTGTTTTTT.

The chain joins TRBV14 to TRBJ1-2; D remains unclear. Trimming left V 4 bases short and J 5 bases short, with 11 bases between. Germline CDR1 reads SGHDN; CDR2 reads FVKESK. The CDR3 has 13 residues. The CDR3, as DNA: TGTGCCAGCAGCCTACTAGGCCTTTATGGCTACACCTTC. Protein: CASSLLGLYGYTF.

This chain links TRBV7-6 with TRBJ2-5; 10 bases agree with TRBD1. V lost 5 bases and J lost 2; bases outside the gene matches: 11. This CDR3 contains 17 residues. CDR1 is SGHVS and CDR2 is FNYEAQ in the germline V gene. The CDR3 region has the DNA TGTGCCAGCAGCCCCCGTCCGGGACAGGGGAGGCAAGAGACCCAGTACTTC. Translated: CASSPRPGQGRQETQYF.

This sequence joins TRBV28 and TRBJ2-3; TRBD2 matches at 13 bases. Losses at the gene ends were 8 bases for V and 8 bases for J; bases not matched to a gene: 13. CDR1 and CDR2 (germline): MDHEN, SYDVKM. CDR3 length: 16 amino acids. The DNA for the CDR3 is TGTGCCAGCGGTCAAGGGACTAGCGGGGTCCTAGGTACGCAGTATTTT. Translation: CASGQGTSGVLGTQYF.

In this sample, this clone turned up a few times. The genes are TRBV6-1 and TRBJ2-5; 7 bases are shared with TRBD1. V shed 6 bases, J shed 1 base, and the junction held 5 bases outside the gene matches. The CDR3 is made up of 14 amino acids. The germline gives CDR1 MNHNS, CDR2 SASEGT. This chain's CDR3 is CASRDDRVQETQYF. For the CDR3, the DNA is TGTGCCAGCAGAGACGACAGGGTCCAAGAGACCCAGTACTTC.

The rearrangement links TRBV30 to TRBJ2-1; 8 bases map to TRBD2. This CDR3 region has 16 residues. Per the germline V gene, CDR1 is GTSNPN and CDR2 is SVGIG (reference sequence). The junction had 6 bases not matched to a gene; V was cut back by 0 bases and J by 2 bases. In DNA form, the CDR3 reads TGTGCCTGGAGTGTAGAGGTAGCGGGAACCTACAATGAGCAGTTCTTC. Its translation is CAWSVEVAGTYNEQFF. The full variable domain, in which reference TRBV30 and TRBJ2-1 provide the parts outside the CDR3, is SQTIHQWPATLVQPVGSPLSLECTVEGTSNPNLYWYRQAAGRGLQLLFYSVGIGQISSEVPQNLSASRPQDRQFILSSKKLLLSDSGFYLCAWSVEVAGTYNEQFFGPGTRLTVL.

This chain connects TRBV7-9 to TRBJ1-5; D gene uncertain. V lost 0 bases and J lost 0, with 9 bases in between. The CDR3 length is 16 residues. Germline CDR1 SEHNR, CDR2 FQNEAQ (reference sequence). The CDR3 region is CASSLALADSNQPQHF. The CDR3 bases are TGTGCCAGCAGCTTAGCCCTCGCGGATAGCAATCAGCCCCAGCATTTT.

The V gene is TRBV4-3, the J gene TRBJ1-1; tentatively, D is TRBD1 (6 bases). Germline V CDR1 and CDR2: LGHNA, YSLEER. Trimming pared 1 base from V and 5 bases from J, leaving 14 bases between. The CDR3 covers 15 residues. The CDR3 is CASSQVGTGQTEAFF. CDR3 coding DNA: TGCGCCAGCAGCCAAGTAGGAACAGGGCAGACTGAAGCTTTCTTT.

The chain joins TRBV28 to TRBJ1-2; D gene unclear. V was clipped by 8 bases and J by 7 bases, with 20 bases between them. CDR1 and CDR2 (germline): MDHEN, SYDVKM. The CDR3 runs to 14 residues. CDR3 nucleotides: TGTGCCAGCGGCCTTGGCAATTCGCTTACTGGCTACACCTTC. Translating it yields CASGLGNSLTGYTF.

The V call is TRBV9, the J call TRBJ1-1; unclear D gene. Germline assignment: CDR1 SGDLS and CDR2 YYNGEE. Trimming pared 0 bases from V and 1 base from J, leaving 10 bases between. This CDR3 is built from 15 residues. The CDR3 DNA sequence: TGTGCCAGCAGCGTAGACCCATCGTCGAACACTGAAGCTTTCTTT. This translates into CASSVDPSSNTEAFF. Supplemented by reference TRBV9 and TRBJ1-1, the full variable domain reads DSGVTQTPKHLITATGQRVTLRCSPRSGDLSVYWYQQSLDQGLQFLIQYYNGEERAKGNILERFSAQQFPDLHSELNLSSLELGDSALYFCASSVDPSSNTEAFFGQGTRLTVV.

The rearrangement joins TRBV6-5 to TRBJ1-5; 8 bases are a match to TRBD1. Unmatched junction bases numbered 3, after V lost 8 bases and J lost 6 bases. The CDR3 runs to 12 residues. Looked up from germline, CDR1 is MNHEY and CDR2 is SVGAGI. This CDR3 reads CASGQGTQPQHF. CDR3 DNA sequence: TGTGCCAGCGGACAGGGAACTCAGCCCCAGCATTTT.

The CDR3 DNA is TGTGCCAGCAGTTTGCGGGGGTGGGGGATAAATTCACCCCTCCACTTT. Protein: CASSLRGWGINSPLHF. The chain uses TRBV27 and TRBJ1-6; D may be TRBD1 (5 bases). V lost 3 bases, J lost 7 bases, and 16 bases lay in between. Germline CDR1 and CDR2: MNHEY and SMNVEV (reference sequence). The CDR3 has 16 residues.

The chain has TRBV19 and TRBJ1-5; 7 bases align to TRBD1. With 1 base clipped from V and 1 base from J, the junction kept 1 base outside the gene matches. CDR3 length: 15 amino acids. From germline, CDR1 is LNHDA and CDR2 SQIVND (reference sequence). The DNA for the CDR3 is TGTGCCAGTAGTATAGGGACAGGAAGCAATCAGCCCCAGCATTTT. It yields the protein CASSIGTGSNQPQHF.

This clone was detected once. V gene TRBV6-5 combines with J gene TRBJ2-2; D not certain. With 6 bases removed from V and 0 bases from J, the gap between germline ends came to 11 bases. Germline CDR1 and CDR2: MNHEY and SVGAGI. The length of the CDR3 is 15 residues. CDR3 loop: CASRPDPANTGELFF. The CDR3 bases are TGTGCCAGCAGGCCGGACCCCGCGAACACCGGGGAGCTGTTTTTT.

The chain couples TRBV10-1 to TRBJ1-3, with a possible D match to TRBD1 (6 bases). The CDR3 contains 14 residues. V was clipped by 6 bases and J by 3 bases, with 12 bases between them. Germline V gene lookup returns CDR1 WNHNN and CDR2 SYGVQD (reference sequence). CDR3: CASRWGRGGNTIYF. The CDR3 coding sequence is TGCGCCAGCAGGTGGGGCAGGGGTGGAAACACCATATATTTT.

This chain connects TRBV7-2 to TRBJ2-7; 9 bases are a match to TRBD2. CDR1 and CDR2 (germline): SGHTA, FQGNSA. This CDR3 is 14 amino acids long. Trimming cost V 1 base and J 8 bases; bases outside gene matches: 6. The CDR3 loop is CASSLEVSGRQQYF. Written as DNA, the CDR3 is TGTGCCAGCAGCTTAGAGGTTAGCGGGAGACAGCAGTACTTC.